This T cell receptor beta chain came from a study of cytomegalovirus exposure and HLA in healthy donors. Points from the study as a whole: CMV antigen specificity was confirmed in vitro for a few CMV-associated chains. In an earlier analysis, productive rearrangement rates for most beta V segments clustered near 90% or 30%. 87-base-pair reads could not separate some V segments, including TRBV6-2 and TRBV6-3.

Comments on this clone: Its antigen is currently unknown.

This CDR3 comprises 16 residues. The V gene end was trimmed by 4 bases and the J gene end by 0 bases; junction bases not matched to a gene: 7. Germline loops: CDR1 MNHEY, CDR2 SMNVEV (reference sequence). A multiplex PCR was run with 60 Vbeta primers and 13 Jbeta primers. Data came from immunoSEQ multiplex PCR; TCRdb stores just in-frame clones and leaves some out. Seen here are 150,000 or so clones, 70% to 90% observed once, and the top ten hold about 9.3%. This clonotype was sampled from a man aged 18 to 29 in good health and CMV-seropositive. V gene TRBV27 combines with J gene TRBJ2-7, with 9 bases identical to TRBD1. The sequenced sample consisted of PBMCs. As DNA, the CDR3 is TGTGCCAGCAGTTCCAACAGGGGGCTGTCCTCCTACGAGCAGTACTTC. This sequence encodes CASSSNRGLSSYEQYF.